This T cell receptor beta chain was retrieved from a study of T cells after posttransplantation cyclophosphamide. General study findings and limits: TRB overlap between skin or GI tissue T cells and blood was limited. Recipient CMV seropositivity and CMV reactivation strongly tracked TRB clonality.

Details on this clone: Its antigen is undetermined.

Busulfan-fludarabine conditioning, marrow transplant, and cyclophosphamide on days +3 and +4 were administered. With 2 bases removed from V and 3 bases from J, the gap between germline ends came to 25 bases. This CDR3 has 19 amino acids. CDR1 and CDR2 from the germline V gene are SGHTS and YDEGEE. Measured with immunoSEQ multiplex PCR; TCRdb has only the in-frame clones, and not every one. The sample shows around 18,000 clones, roughly 80% of them seen only once. The starting material was CD8+ T cells sorted from PBMCs, obtained 1,700 to 2,000 days after a stem cell transplant with posttransplant cyclophosphamide. The source of this sequence is a female patient between 40 and 55 years old who received an allogeneic stem cell transplant from a related donor, was CMV-positive, and had no GVHD. Some T cells here may be from the graft donor. The J gene is TRBJ2-3, the V gene TRBV5-8, with D possibly matching TRBD1 (6 bases). The CDR3 nucleotides read TGTGCCAGCAGCTTTTTTGGGCAGGGTAACTCTAGGGGGACAGATACGCAGTATTTT. Protein: CASSFFGQGNSRGTDTQYF.